Following are 8 T cell receptor beta chains from one sample sequenced in a study of blood T cell repertoires in COVID-19. Sequencing used immunoSEQ multiplex PCR; TCRdb keeps in-frame clones, though not all of them. Of 72,000 or so clones listed, 80% are singletons. The material sequenced was peripheral blood. All receptors derive from a man between 70 and 80 years old who had recovered from COVID-19.

V gene TRBV9 combines with J gene TRBJ1-3, with a weak D call TRBD1 (5 bases). The CDR3 sequence is 15 residues long. Per germline, CDR1 SGDLS and CDR2 YYNGEE. Trimming left V 3 bases short and J 3 bases short, with 13 bases between. CDR3 amino acids: CASSAGISYGNTIYF. The CDR3 bases are TGTGCCAGCAGCGCAGGGATATCGTATGGAAACACCATATATTTT.

V usage is TRBV19 and J usage is TRBJ2-7, with D possibly matching TRBD2 (5 bases). Germline V gene data show CDR1 as LNHDA and CDR2 as SQIVND (reference sequence). Trimming pared 6 bases from V and 0 bases from J, leaving 18 bases between. The CDR3 totals 16 residues. CDR3 DNA: TGTGCCAGTAGCTCAATCATGGGTCGGGGCTCCTACGAGCAGTACTTC. Translated, it gives CASSSIMGRGSYEQYF.

In this sample, this clone turned up a few times. This rearrangement joins TRBV27 to TRBJ1-1; a possible D gene is TRBD1 (5 bases). V dropped 6 bases and J dropped 5 bases, with 16 bases sitting between them. Germline V gene data show CDR1 as MNHEY and CDR2 as SMNVEV (reference sequence). The CDR3 has 14 amino acids. The CDR3 region is CASRSRGLRTEAFF. For the CDR3, the DNA is TGTGCCAGCAGAAGTAGGGGACTTCGGACTGAAGCTTTCTTT.

The sample holds a few counts of this clone. The J gene is TRBJ1-1, the V gene TRBV9; D unclear. Trimming took 2 bases from V and 1 from J, leaving 6 bases between them. The CDR3 has 13 amino acids. Germline V gene sequence: CDR1 SGDLS, CDR2 YYNGEE. The CDR3 DNA follows: TGTGCCAGCAGCGTTAGCCAGAACACTGAAGCTTTCTTT. This gives the protein CASSVSQNTEAFF.

The CDR3 nucleotides read TGTGCCTGGAGTCTCCTTCATGGCTACACCTTC. Translating it yields CAWSLLHGYTF. The rearrangement links TRBV30 to TRBJ1-2; D not certain. V lost 2 bases and J 6 bases, leaving 7 bases between the germline ends. The V gene's germline CDR1 is GTSNPN and CDR2 SVGIG (reference sequence). The length of the CDR3 is 11 residues.

The sample holds a few counts of this clone. The chain links TRBV23-1 to TRBJ1-3; D perhaps matches TRBD1 (6 bases). TRBV23-1 is given ORF status, its function remaining uncertain. Trimming pared 0 bases from V and 7 bases from J, leaving 34 bases between. This CDR3 is 22 amino acids long. CDR3 loop: CASSQSRVWGRGFPDCGNTIYF. CDR3 nucleotides: TGCGCCAGCAGTCAATCGCGGGTTTGGGGGCGCGGATTTCCCGATTGCGGCAACACCATATATTTT.

The genes are TRBV11-3 and TRBJ1-1; D is undetermined. V lost 3 bases and J 7 bases, leaving 6 bases between the germline ends. The CDR3 consists of 11 residues. In germline, CDR1 is SGHNT, CDR2 YENEEA. The CDR3 DNA sequence: TGTGCCAGCAGCTTCACAGATGAAGCTTTCTTT. Protein: CASSFTDEAFF.

This clone was seen more than once but under ten times. This chain links TRBV24-1 with TRBJ2-2, with 10 bases fitting TRBD1. Germline values: CDR1 KGHDR, CDR2 SFDVKD. Trimming at V came to 3 bases and at J to 5 bases, leaving 5 bases not matched to a gene. CDR3 length equals 16 residues. Here the CDR3 DNA reads TGTGCCACCAGTGATAGGGACAGGGGCGAAACCGGGGAGCTGTTTTTT. Translated: CATSDRDRGETGELFF.